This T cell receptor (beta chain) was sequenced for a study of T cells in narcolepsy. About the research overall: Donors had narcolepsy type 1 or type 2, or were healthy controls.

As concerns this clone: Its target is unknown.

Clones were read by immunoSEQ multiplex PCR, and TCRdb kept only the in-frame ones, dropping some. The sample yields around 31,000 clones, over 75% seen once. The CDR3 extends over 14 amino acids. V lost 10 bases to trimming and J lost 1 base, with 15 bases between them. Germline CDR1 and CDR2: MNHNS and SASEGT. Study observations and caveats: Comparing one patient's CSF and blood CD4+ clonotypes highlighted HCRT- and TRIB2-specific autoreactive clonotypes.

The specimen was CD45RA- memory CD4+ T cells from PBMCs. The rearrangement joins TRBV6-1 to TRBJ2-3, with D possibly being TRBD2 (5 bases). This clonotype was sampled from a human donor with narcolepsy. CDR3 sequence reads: CATQPGFRTDTQYF. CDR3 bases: TGTGCCACACAGCCGGGGTTCCGCACAGATACGCAGTATTTT.